This TCR beta chain originates from a study of T cell responses to AZD1222 COVID-19 vaccine (dated by TCRdb to the early 2020s). Study-level background: AZD1222 recipients with second doses at about 4 weeks or about 12 weeks were pooled, because spike-specific TCR depth and breadth did not differ between schedules. Trial participants were enrolled by age into subgroups of 18-55, 56-69 and 70-plus years, and about 150, 27 and 61 TCR-sequenced participants, respectively, were included in these subgroups. A total of under 250 trial participants underwent TCR sequencing, of whom 207 had received two doses of AZD1222 and 26 had received two doses of the MenACWY control vaccine. Summary of the overall study and its limitations: The vaccine-associated CD4 TCRs covered the entire spike protein, and the dominant responses fell in regions 160-218 and 743-854. A significant rise in spike-specific TCR breadth and depth was observed after two AZD1222 doses relative to day 0 and relative to MenACWY recipients. Conclusions about previously exposed vaccinees are limited, since just six AZD1222 recipients were seropositive for SARS-CoV-2 at baseline. In the small 56-69-year group, the increase in depth fell short of significance, most likely because of low power. Most participants were white British and females outnumbered males, and the authors suggested that clonal diversity may have been underestimated. Nearly half of unique spike-specific TCRs reportedly recognized epitopes outside regions mutated in the B.1.351 and B.1.1.7 variants. No day 14 peak-response samples were available, so repertoires were characterized only after the peak T cell response.

With regard to this clone: The antigen it binds to is not known. Base qualities are not recorded, but no much larger clone differs from it by a single base.

The time point label on this specimen signifies: baseline before first vaccination. Vaccinee samples were obtained from the UK trials COV001 and COV002, which included a single-blind randomized controlled phase 2/3 trial of AZD1222 (ChAdOx1 nCoV-19) in healthy adults. Trial participant PBMC samples were collected at day 0 and day 28 after the second dose for TCRbeta chain sequencing. The CDR3 regions of human TCRbeta chains were analyzed by immunosequencing. The authors' analysis ran thus. Repertoire TCRs were checked for matches against a reference library of SARS-CoV-2-specific TCRs that had been generated using the MIRA antigen-specificity platform. Breadth was defined as the fraction of unique TCRs that were SARS-CoV-2-associated, and depth was defined as the fraction of total T cells that were SARS-CoV-2-associated. Each spike-specific TCR was assigned to its reactive spike region and to a CD4 or CD8 class using the MIRA data. Log10-transformed breadth and depth values were compared by one-way ANOVA with Sidak's multiple comparisons tests. TCRdb's version of the immuneACCESS table is confined to in-frame rearrangements and falls short of the full clone set. An unresolved V gene accounts for under half of the shortfall where checked; the remainder is of unknown origin. V and J calls and clone size follow that table, whereas D and trimming were derived from the DNA. Within this sample are 130,000 to 150,000 clones, with 92% of them counted one time only. The ten most abundant clones make up 2.5% to 3.5% of the sample.

The sequence came from an adult in good health. The sequencing used peripheral blood, collected on day 0 of AZD1222 vaccination.

In nucleotide form, the sequence is TGTGCCTGGAGCGGCGCCACCTACGAGCAGTACTTC. Its protein reads: CAWSGATYEQYF. The chain is encoded by TRBV30 joined to TRBJ2-7; the D gene assignment is ambiguous. Spanning cysteine to phenylalanine, the CDR3 consists of 12 amino acids. CDR3 DNA is the only sequence kept; it has 36 bases, read in frame from the first base. CDR1 and CDR2 (GTSNPN, SVGIG) derive from the germline V gene (reference sequence). V is clipped by 3 bases and J by 2 bases, and the sequence between their germline boundaries is 8 bases long.